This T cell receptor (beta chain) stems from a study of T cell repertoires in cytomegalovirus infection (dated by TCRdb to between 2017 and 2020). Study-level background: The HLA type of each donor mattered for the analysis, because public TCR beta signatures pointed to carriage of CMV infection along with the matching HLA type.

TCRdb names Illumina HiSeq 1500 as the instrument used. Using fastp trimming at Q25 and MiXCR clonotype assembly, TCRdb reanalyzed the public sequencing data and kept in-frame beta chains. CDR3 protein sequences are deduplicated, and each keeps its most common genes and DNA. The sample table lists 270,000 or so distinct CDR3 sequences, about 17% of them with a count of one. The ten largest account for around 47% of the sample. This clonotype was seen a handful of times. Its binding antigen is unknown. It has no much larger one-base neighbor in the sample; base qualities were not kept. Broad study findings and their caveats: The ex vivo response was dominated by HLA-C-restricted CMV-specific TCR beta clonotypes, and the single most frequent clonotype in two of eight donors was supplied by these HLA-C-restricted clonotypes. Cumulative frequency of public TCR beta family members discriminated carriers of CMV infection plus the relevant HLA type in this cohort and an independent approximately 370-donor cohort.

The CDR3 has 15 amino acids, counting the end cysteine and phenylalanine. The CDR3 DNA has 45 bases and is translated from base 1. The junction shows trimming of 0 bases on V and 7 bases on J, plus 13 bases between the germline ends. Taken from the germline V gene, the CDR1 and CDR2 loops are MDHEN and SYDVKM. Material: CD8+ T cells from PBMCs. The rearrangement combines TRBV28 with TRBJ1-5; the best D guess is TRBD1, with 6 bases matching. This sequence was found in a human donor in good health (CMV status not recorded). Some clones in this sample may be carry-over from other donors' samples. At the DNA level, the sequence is TGTGCCAGCAGTTTATGGATGGGGGCGGAACAGCCCCAGCATTTT. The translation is CASSLWMGAEQPQHF.